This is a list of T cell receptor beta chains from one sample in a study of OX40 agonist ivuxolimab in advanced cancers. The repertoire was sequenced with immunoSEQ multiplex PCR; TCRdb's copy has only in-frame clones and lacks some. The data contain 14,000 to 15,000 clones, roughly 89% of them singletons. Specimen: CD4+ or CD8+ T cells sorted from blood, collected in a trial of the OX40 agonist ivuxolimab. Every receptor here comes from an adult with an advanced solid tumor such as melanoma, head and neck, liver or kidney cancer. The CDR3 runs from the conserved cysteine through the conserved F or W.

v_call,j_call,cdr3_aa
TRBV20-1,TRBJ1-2,CSANDHGYTF
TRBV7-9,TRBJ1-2,CASSLILFYGYTF
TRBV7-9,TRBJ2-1,CASSLASGIYNEQFF
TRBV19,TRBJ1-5,CASSQIVHSNQPQHF
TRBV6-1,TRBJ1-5,CASSEGAVENQPQHF
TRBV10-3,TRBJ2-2,CAISDLTGELFF
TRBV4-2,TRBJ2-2,CASSLAGKSGAGELFF
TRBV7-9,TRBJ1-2,CASSHRDGGPLFCGYTF
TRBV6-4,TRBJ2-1,CASSEAGTSGTEQFF
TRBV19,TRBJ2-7,CASASSGSYEQYF
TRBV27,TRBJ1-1,CASSTQGQPMNTEAFF
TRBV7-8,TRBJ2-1,CASNHLADEQFF
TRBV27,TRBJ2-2,CASSLGGKGDTGELFF
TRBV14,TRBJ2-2,CASSQVWGSTGELFF
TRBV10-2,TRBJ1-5,CASSEFDSNQPQHF
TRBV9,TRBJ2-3,CASSLRGLAGDTQYF
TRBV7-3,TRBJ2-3,CASSSNPTGLGRTWTDTQYF
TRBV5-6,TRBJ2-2,CASSLGLAGETGELFF
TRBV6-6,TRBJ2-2,CASSYLSGGTGELFF
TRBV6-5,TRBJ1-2,CASSYSIVYGYTF
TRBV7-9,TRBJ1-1,CASSPGPHPEAFF
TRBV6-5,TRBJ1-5,CASSYEENQPQHF
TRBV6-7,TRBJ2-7,CASNYRISSYEQYF
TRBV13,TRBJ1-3,CASSTGQGGSGNTIYF